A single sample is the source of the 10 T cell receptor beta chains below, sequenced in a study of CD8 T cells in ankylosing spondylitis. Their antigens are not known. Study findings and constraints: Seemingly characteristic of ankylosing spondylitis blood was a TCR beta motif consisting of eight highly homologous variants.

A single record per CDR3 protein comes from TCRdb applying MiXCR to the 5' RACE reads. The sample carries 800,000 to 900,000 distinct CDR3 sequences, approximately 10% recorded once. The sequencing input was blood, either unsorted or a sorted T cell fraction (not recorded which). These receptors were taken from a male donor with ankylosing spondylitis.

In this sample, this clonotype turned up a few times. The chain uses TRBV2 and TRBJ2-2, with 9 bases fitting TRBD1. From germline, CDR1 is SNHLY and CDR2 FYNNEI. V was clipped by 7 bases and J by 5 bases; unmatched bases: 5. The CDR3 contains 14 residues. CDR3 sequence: CASTWDRDTGELFF. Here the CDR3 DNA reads TGTGCCAGCACGTGGGACAGGGATACCGGGGAGCTGTTTTTT.

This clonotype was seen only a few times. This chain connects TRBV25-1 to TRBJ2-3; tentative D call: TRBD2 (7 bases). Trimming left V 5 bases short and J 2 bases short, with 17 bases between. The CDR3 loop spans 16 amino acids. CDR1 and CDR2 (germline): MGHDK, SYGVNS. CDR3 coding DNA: TGTGCCAGCAGTTCCAAATGGGGGGGACACACAGATACGCAGTATTTT. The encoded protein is CASSSKWGGHTDTQYF.

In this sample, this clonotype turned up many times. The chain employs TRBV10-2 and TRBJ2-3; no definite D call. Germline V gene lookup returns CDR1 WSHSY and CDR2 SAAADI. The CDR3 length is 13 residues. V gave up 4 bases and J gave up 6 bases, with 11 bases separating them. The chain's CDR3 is CASSVPISDTQYF. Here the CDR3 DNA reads TGCGCCAGCAGTGTTCCGATTTCCGATACGCAGTATTTT.

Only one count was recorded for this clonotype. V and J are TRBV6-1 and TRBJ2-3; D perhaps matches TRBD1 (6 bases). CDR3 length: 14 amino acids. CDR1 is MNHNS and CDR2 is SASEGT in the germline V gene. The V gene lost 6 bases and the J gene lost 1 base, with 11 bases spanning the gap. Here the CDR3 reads CASRRTGRTDTQYF. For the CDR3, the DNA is TGTGCCAGCAGGCGAACAGGGCGCACAGATACGCAGTATTTT.

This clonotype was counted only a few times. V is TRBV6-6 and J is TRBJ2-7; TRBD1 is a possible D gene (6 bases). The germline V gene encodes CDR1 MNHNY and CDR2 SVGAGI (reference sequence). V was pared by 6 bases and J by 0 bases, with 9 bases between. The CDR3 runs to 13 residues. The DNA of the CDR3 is TGTGCCAGCAGCTACAGGGCCTCCTACGAGCAGTACTTC. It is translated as CASSYRASYEQYF.

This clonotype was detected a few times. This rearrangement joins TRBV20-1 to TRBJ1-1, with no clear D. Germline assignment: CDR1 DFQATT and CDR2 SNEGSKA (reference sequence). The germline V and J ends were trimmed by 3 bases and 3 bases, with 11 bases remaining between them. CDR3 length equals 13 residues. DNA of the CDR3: TGCAGTGCTAGGACGGATGGGGACACTGAAGCTTTCTTT. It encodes CSARTDGDTEAFF.

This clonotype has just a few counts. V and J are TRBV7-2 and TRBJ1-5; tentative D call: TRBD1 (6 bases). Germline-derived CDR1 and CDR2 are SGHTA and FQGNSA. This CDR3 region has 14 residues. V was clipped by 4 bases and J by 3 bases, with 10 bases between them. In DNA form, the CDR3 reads TGTGCCAGCAGCTCTGCAGGGGTCAATCAGCCCCAGCATTTT. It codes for CASSSAGVNQPQHF.

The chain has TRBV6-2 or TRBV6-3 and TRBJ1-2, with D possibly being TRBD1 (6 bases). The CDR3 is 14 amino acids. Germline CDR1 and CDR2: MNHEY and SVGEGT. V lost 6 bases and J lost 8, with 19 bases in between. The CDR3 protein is CASRRGGAAGGYTF. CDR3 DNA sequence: TGTGCCAGCAGACGAGGGGGAGCCGCTGGAGGCTACACCTTC.

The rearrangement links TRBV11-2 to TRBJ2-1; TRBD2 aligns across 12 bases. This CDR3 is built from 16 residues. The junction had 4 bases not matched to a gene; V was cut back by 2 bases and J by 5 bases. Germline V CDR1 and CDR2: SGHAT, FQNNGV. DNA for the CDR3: TGTGCCAGCAGCTTACGCCGACTAGCGGGAGACAATGAGCAGTTCTTC. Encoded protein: CASSLRRLAGDNEQFF.

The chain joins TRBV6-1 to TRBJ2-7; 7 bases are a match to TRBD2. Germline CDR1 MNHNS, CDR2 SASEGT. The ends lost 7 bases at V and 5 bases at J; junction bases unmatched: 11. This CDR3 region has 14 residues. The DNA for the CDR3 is TGTGCCAGCAAGCCCGGGGGGTCGGTGCACGAGCAGTACTTC. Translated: CASKPGGSVHEQYF.